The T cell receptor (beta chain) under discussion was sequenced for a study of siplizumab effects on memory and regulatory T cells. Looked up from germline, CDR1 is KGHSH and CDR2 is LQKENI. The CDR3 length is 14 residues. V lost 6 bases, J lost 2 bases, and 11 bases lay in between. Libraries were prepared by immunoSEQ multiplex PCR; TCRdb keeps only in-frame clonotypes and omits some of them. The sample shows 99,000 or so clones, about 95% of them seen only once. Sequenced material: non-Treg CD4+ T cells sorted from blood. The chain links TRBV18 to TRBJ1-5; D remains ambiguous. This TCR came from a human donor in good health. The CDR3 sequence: CASSPRLGNQPQHF. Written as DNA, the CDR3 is TGTGCCAGCTCCCCTAGGTTGGGCAATCAGCCCCAGCATTTT.